This T cell receptor (beta chain) was recovered during a study of blood T cell repertoires in COVID-19. The CDR3 extends over 13 amino acids. V lost 2 bases and J lost 4; bases outside the gene matches: 0. Germline values: CDR1 MNHEY, CDR2 SVGAGI. Per the original data handling: Estimation of nucleated cell counts relied on the amplification of reference gene primers. Some clones are missing from TCRdb's copy, which holds only in-frame ones; the method was immunoSEQ multiplex PCR. V, J and clone size are taken as reported in that table, and D and trimming were inferred from the DNA itself. The data hold about 150,000 clones, with 84% observed a single time.

Sequencing was carried out using peripheral blood. The clonotype was recovered from a woman between 45 and 60 years old with acute or convalescent COVID-19. The chain employs TRBV6-5 and TRBJ2-3; 7 bases line up with TRBD2. This CDR3 reads CASSYAGADTQYF. CDR3 coding DNA: TGTGCCAGCAGTTACGCGGGAGCAGATACGCAGTATTTT.